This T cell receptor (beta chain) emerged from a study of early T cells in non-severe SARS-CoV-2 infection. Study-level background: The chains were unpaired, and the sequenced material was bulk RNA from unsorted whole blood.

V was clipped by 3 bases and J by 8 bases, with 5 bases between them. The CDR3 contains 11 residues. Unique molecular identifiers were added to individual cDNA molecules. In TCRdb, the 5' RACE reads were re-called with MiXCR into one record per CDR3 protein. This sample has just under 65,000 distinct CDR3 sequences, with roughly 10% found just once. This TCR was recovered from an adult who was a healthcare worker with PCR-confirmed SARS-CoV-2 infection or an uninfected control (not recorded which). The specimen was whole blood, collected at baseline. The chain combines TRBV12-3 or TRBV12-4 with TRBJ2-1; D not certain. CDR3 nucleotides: TGTGCCAGCAGTTTCGGCTATGAGCAGTTCTTC. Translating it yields CASSFGYEQFF.